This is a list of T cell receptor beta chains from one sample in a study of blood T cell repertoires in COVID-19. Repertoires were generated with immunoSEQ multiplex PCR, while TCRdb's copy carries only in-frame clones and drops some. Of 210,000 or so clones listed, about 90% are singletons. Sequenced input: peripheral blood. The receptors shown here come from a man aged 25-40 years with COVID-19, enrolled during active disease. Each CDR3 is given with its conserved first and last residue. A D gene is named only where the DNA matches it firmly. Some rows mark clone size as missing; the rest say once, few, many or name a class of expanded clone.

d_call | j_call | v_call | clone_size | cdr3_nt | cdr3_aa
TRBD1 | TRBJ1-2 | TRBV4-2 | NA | TGTGCCAGCAGCCAAGTCTCCGACAGGGTCAACTATGGCTACACCTTC | CASSQVSDRVNYGYTF
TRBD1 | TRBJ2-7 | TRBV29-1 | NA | TGCAGCGTTGAAGACCCCCGGGACAGGGGGCGATACGAGCAGTACTTC | CSVEDPRDRGRYEQYF
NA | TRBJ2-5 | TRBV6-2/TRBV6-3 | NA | TGTGCCAGCAGTCCCCGGGAGACCCAGTACTTC | CASSPRETQYF
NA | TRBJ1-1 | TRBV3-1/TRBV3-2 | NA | TGTGCCAGCAGCCAATCGGACAGGAACACTGAAGCTTTCTTT | CASSQSDRNTEAFF
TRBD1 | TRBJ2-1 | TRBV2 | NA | TGTGCCAGCAGCTCATTCTCCGGGACAGGCGAGAATGAGCAGTTCTTC | CASSSFSGTGENEQFF
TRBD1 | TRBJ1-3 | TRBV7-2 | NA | TGTGCCAGCAGCCCCGAGACAGGGCGTTGGGGAAACACCATATATTTT | CASSPETGRWGNTIYF
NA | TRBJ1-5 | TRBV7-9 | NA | TGTGCCAGCAGCTTAGCAGGGGGTGGTAGCAATCAGCCCCAGCATTTT | CASSLAGGGSNQPQHF
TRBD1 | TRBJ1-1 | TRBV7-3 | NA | TGTGCCAGCAGCTTAATGGCAGGGGGCCTGAGTAACACTGAAGCTTTCTTT | CASSLMAGGLSNTEAFF
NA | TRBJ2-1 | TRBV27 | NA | TGTGCCAGTCGGTCACAGGAGATATACAATGAGCAGTTCTTC | CASRSQEIYNEQFF
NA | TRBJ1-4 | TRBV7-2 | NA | TGTGCCAGCAGCAGAGGACAGTTAGAAAAACTGTTTTTT | CASSRGQLEKLFF
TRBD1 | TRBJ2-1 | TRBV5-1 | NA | TGCGCCAGCAGCTTGGGACAGGGTTACAATGAGCAGTTCTTC | CASSLGQGYNEQFF
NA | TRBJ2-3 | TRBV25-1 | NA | TGTGCCATAGGGGGTTCAGGGGCAGATACGCAGTATTTT | CAIGGSGADTQYF
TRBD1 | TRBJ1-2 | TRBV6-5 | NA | TGTGCCAGCAGTTATCAGGAGGGGGCGGGCTATGGCTACACCTTC | CASSYQEGAGYGYTF
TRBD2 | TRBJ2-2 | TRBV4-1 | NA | TGCGCCAGCAGCCAAGTTAGCGGGTCCGGGATCGGGGAGCTGTTTTTT | CASSQVSGSGIGELFF
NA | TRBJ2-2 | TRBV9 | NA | TGTGCCAGCTGCTTTGGGGAGGCCGGGGAGCTGTTTTTT | CASCFGEAGELFF
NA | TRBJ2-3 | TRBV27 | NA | TGTGCCAGCCGTACCTGGTGGCAAGATACGCAGTATTTT | CASRTWWQDTQYF
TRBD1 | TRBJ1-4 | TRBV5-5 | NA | TGTGCCAGCAGCTTGGAGGGACAGGGTCAAGAACTGTTTTTT | CASSLEGQGQELFF
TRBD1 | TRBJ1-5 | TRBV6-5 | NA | TGTGCCAGCAGCTACAGGGGAAATCAGCCCCAGCATTTT | CASSYRGNQPQHF
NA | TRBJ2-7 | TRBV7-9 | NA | TGTGCCAGCAGCTTAGGTGCGGATTTAACCTACGAGCAGTACTTC | CASSLGADLTYEQYF
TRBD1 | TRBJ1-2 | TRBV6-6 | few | TGTGCCAGCAGTTCCGGACAGGGGAACTATGGCTACACCTTC | CASSSGQGNYGYTF
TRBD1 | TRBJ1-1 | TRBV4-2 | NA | TGTGCCAGCAGCCAGGGGACAGGTTTTGCGAGCACTGAAGCTTTCTTT | CASSQGTGFASTEAFF
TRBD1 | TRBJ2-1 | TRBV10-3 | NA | TGTGCCATCAGCGTAGGACAGGGGTCAGGGGAGCAGTTCTTC | CAISVGQGSGEQFF
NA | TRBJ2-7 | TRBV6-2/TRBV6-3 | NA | TGTGCCAGCAGCCCGACGACAGATTACGAGCAGTACTTC | CASSPTTDYEQYF
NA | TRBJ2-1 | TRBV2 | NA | TGTGCCAGCAGTGATGAGGACAGACAGTTCTTC | CASSDEDRQFF
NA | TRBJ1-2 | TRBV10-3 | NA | TGTGCCATCAGTGAGGGACAGCACTCTAACTATGGCTACACCTTC | CAISEGQHSNYGYTF
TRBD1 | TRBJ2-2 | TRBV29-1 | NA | TGCAGCGCACAGGGGACGGGCACCGGGGAGCTGTTTTTT | CSAQGTGTGELFF
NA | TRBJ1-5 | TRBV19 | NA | TGTGCCAGTAGTTCCTGGGTGGGAGGCAATCAGCCCCAGCATTTT | CASSSWVGGNQPQHF
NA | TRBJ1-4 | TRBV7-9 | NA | TGTGCCACGAGTGGGGGCCTAACTAATGAAAAACTGTTTTTT | CATSGGLTNEKLFF
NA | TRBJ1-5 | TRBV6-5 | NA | TGTGCCAGCAGCTGGGACACACTAGGGGCCCAGCATTTT | CASSWDTLGAQHF
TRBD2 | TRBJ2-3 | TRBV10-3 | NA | TGTGCCATGGCGACTAGCGGGGGGGCGTCAGATACGCAGTATTTT | CAMATSGGASDTQYF
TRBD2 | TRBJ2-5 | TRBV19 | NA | TGTGCCAGTACTAGCGGGAGGGCCCCAGAGACCCAGTACTTC | CASTSGRAPETQYF
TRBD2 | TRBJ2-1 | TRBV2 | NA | TGTGCCAGCTCCACTAGCGGGGGGTCCCTTGGCAATGAGCAGTTCTTC | CASSTSGGSLGNEQFF
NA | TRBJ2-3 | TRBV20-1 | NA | TGCAGTGTTGACAAAATAGATACGCAGTATTTT | CSVDKIDTQYF
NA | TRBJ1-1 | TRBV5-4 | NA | TGTGCCAGCAGCTTGACAGAGACTGAAGCTTTCTTT | CASSLTETEAFF
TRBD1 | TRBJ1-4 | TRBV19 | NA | TGTGCCAGTAGTATTCCCCTAACGACAGGGGGCGAAAAACTGTTTTTT | CASSIPLTTGGEKLFF
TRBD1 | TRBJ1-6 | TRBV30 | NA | TGTGCCTGGCACAGGGGCCTCAATTCACCCCTCCACTTT | CAWHRGLNSPLHF
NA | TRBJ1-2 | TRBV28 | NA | TGTGCCAGCAGCCTGAGGTCCGCAACTAACTATGGCTACACCTTC | CASSLRSATNYGYTF
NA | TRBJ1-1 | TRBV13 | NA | TGTGCCAGCAGGCACAGGACAATGAACACTGAAGCTTTCTTT | CASRHRTMNTEAFF
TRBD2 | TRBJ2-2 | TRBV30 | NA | TGTGCCTGGATCAGAGGCGGGAGCGTGATAGCGCTCCGGGCCGGGGAGCTGTTTTTT | CAWIRGGSVIALRAGELFF
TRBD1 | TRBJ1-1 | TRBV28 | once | TGTGCCAGCACGACCCGGGACAGGGGTAACACTGAAGCTTTCTTT | CASTTRDRGNTEAFF
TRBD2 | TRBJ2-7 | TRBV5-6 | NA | TGTGCCAGCAGCTTGGGAGTGGGAGGGCCCCCGTACTTC | CASSLGVGGPPYF
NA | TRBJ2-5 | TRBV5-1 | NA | TGCGCCAGCAGCTTCCAGGCCCTTCAAGAGACCCAGTACTTC | CASSFQALQETQYF
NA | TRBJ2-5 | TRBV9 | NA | TGTGCCAGCAGCGTATCAGGGGGGAGGGAGACCCAGTACTTC | CASSVSGGRETQYF
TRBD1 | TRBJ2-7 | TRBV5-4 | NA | TGTGCCAGCAGCGAGGGACAGGGAGCGGCCTACGAGCAGTACTTC | CASSEGQGAAYEQYF
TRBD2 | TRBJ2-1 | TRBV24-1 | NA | TGTGCCACCAGTGGGGGGGGGAGAACAGGTGAGCAGTTCTTC | CATSGGGRTGEQFF
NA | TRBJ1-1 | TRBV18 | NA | TGTGCCAGCTCACCCTCGTCCGCCAGGCAGAACACTGAAGCTTTCTTT | CASSPSSARQNTEAFF
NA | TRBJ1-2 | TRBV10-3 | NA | TGTGCCATCAGTGAAGGACAGCCAGCCTATGGCTACACCTTC | CAISEGQPAYGYTF
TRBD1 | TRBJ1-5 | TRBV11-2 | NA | TGTGCCAGCAGCTTCGGACAGGGGAATCAGCCCCAGCATTTT | CASSFGQGNQPQHF
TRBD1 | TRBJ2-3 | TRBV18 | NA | TGTGCCAGCGCGGAAGGGACAGCAGATACGCAGTATTTT | CASAEGTADTQYF
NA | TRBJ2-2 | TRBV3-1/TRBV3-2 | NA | TGTGCCAGCAGCCAAGAAAACCGCAGGACCGGGGAGCTGTTTTTT | CASSQENRRTGELFF
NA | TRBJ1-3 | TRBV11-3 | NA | TGTGCCAGCAGCTTGGGCCAGGGTGACACCATATATTTT | CASSLGQGDTIYF
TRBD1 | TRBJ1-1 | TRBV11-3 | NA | TGTGCCAGCAGCACAGGGGGCGCATTAACTGAAGCTTTCTTT | CASSTGGALTEAFF
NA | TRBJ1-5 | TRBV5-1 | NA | TGCGCCAGCAGCCAAGGGGGTCCCAATCAGCCCCAGCATTTT | CASSQGGPNQPQHF